This entry lists 20 T cell receptor beta chains sequenced from one sample in a study of blood T cell repertoires in COVID-19. This table comes from immunoSEQ multiplex PCR, and its TCRdb copy is limited to in-frame clones, with some not included. Among nearly 350,000 clones, under 95% were seen once, and the ten largest hold around 3.5%. Sequencing was carried out using peripheral blood. Receptors originate from a woman under 30 who had recovered from COVID-19.

Only a few counts were recorded for this clone. The V gene is TRBV19, the J gene TRBJ2-1, with 8 positions matching TRBD2. The CDR3 is 16 residues long. The junction had 12 bases not matched to a gene; V was cut back by 5 bases and J by 6 bases. Germline loops: CDR1 LNHDA, CDR2 SQIVND (reference sequence). This chain's CDR3 is CASSPALAGQPNEQFF. The DNA for the CDR3 is TGTGCCAGTAGTCCAGCCTTAGCGGGGCAACCCAATGAGCAGTTCTTC.

The chain has TRBV28 and TRBJ1-1; the D is unclear. Germline V gene sequence: CDR1 MDHEN, CDR2 SYDVKM. V lost 5 bases, J lost 4 bases, and 17 bases lay in between. This CDR3 has 15 residues. CDR3 loop: CASSPEAGSITEAFF. The CDR3 DNA reads TGTGCCAGCAGTCCCGAGGCGGGGAGCATCACTGAAGCTTTCTTT.

The rearrangement joins TRBV5-4 to TRBJ2-2, with 8 bases aligning to TRBD2. Germline lookup yields CDR1 SGHNT and CDR2 YYREEE (reference sequence). The CDR3 is made up of 16 amino acids. Unmatched junction bases numbered 11, after V lost 5 bases and J lost 5 bases. The CDR3 sequence is CASSRFGRGETGELFF. The CDR3 DNA follows: TGTGCCAGCAGTAGGTTCGGGCGGGGGGAGACCGGGGAGCTGTTTTTT.

V gene TRBV5-6 combines with J gene TRBJ2-3; 11 nucleotides agree with TRBD2. Germline V gene lookup returns CDR1 SGHDT and CDR2 YYEEEE. The V and J ends lost 4 bases and 0 bases, in that order; junction bases with no gene match: 4. CDR3 size: 16 residues. CDR3 nucleotides: TGTGCCAGCAGCACCCGGACTAGCGGGAGCACAGATACGCAGTATTTT. Amino acid sequence: CASSTRTSGSTDTQYF.

The rearrangement links TRBV24-1 to TRBJ2-2, with 8 bases that match TRBD2. The germline CDR1 and CDR2 sequences are KGHDR and SFDVKD. The CDR3 covers 16 residues. The ends lost 3 bases at V and 4 bases at J; junction bases unmatched: 6. The CDR3 DNA follows: TGTGCCACCAGTGATCGTGGACTAGCCCGCACCGGGGAGCTGTTTTTT. Translating gives CATSDRGLARTGELFF.

The chain is built from TRBV9 and TRBJ1-2; D unclear. The CDR3 runs 15 residues. The germline CDR1 and CDR2 sequences are SGDLS and YYNGEE. Trimming shortened V by 3 bases and J by 10 bases, and 22 bases separated the two germline ends. The CDR3 coding sequence is TGTGCCAGCAGCGCGCTTTCGAGGGCCATTGAGGACTACACCTTC. As protein: CASSALSRAIEDYTF.

V is TRBV5-1 and J is TRBJ2-5; 10 bases agree with TRBD1. Germline assignment: CDR1 SGHRS and CDR2 YFSETQ. CDR3 length: 15 residues. The ends lost 4 bases at V and 4 bases at J; junction bases unmatched: 7. The CDR3 nucleotides are TGCGCCAGCAGCGGGGACAGGGGATGGGGAGAGACCCAGTACTTC. Amino acids: CASSGDRGWGETQYF.

This sequence joins TRBV30 and TRBJ1-6, with D possibly TRBD1 on 5 matching bases. The CDR3 length is 15 residues. The ends were cut back, 1 base at V and 6 bases at J, with 13 bases in the middle. Germline V gene sequence: CDR1 GTSNPN, CDR2 SVGIG (reference sequence). The CDR3 DNA reads TGTGCCTGGAGTGGGGGGGTTTTGAGTAATTCACCCCTCCACTTT. Amino acids: CAWSGGVLSNSPLHF.

V is TRBV6-2 or TRBV6-3 and J is TRBJ2-1; D might be TRBD2 (6 bases). Germline CDR1 reads MNHEY; CDR2 reads SVGEGT. V dropped 0 bases and J dropped 9 bases, with 12 bases sitting between them. The CDR3 runs 14 residues. DNA for the CDR3: TGTGCCAGCAGTTACTCGACCACCGGGAGTGAGCAGTTCTTC. Translation gives CASSYSTTGSEQFF.

This clone has just one count. This chain uses TRBV19 with TRBJ2-6, with 8 positions matching TRBD2. Germline V lookup: CDR1 LNHDA, CDR2 SQIVND (reference sequence). Trimming took 11 bases from V and 0 from J; bases not matched to a gene: 21. The CDR3 has 20 amino acids. The CDR3 coding sequence is TGTGCCCTAGTAACCCCCCATAGCGGGAAAGCCGACTCTGGGGCCAACGTCCTGACTTTC. Its translation: CALVTPHSGKADSGANVLTF.

This sequence joins TRBV4-1 and TRBJ1-6; no clear D gene. Per germline, CDR1 MGHRA and CDR2 YSYEKL. The CDR3 runs 17 residues. The ends were cut back, 1 base at V and 0 bases at J, with 10 bases in the middle. The CDR3: CASSQGGRSSYNSPLHF. CDR3 bases: TGCGCCAGCAGCCAAGGAGGAAGGAGCTCCTATAATTCACCCCTCCACTTT.

V gene TRBV6-2 or TRBV6-3 combines with J gene TRBJ1-2; possible D gene TRBD1, 5 bases. The V gene lost 4 bases and the J gene lost 5 bases, with 8 bases spanning the gap. CDR3 length: 12 amino acids. Per germline, CDR1 MNHEY and CDR2 SVGEGT. DNA for the CDR3: TGTGCCAGCAGTTCGGGACTTTATGGCTACACCTTC. Protein: CASSSGLYGYTF.

The chain has TRBV27 and TRBJ1-5, with 9 bases aligning to TRBD1. J gave up 6 bases and V 6 bases, and 18 bases lay outside the gene matches. From germline, CDR1 is MNHEY and CDR2 SMNVEV (reference sequence). This CDR3 has 18 residues. CDR3: CASSERQGGIFGVQPQHF. CDR3 in DNA: TGTGCCAGCAGCGAGAGACAGGGGGGAATTTTTGGGGTTCAGCCCCAGCATTTT.

The rearrangement links TRBV7-2 to TRBJ2-3; 12 positions agree with TRBD2. The CDR3 runs to 16 residues. V was pared by 2 bases and J by 5 bases, with 5 bases of the junction left unmatched. Germline CDR1 reads SGHTA; CDR2 reads FQGNSA. As DNA, the CDR3 is TGTGCCAGCAGCTTAAGACTAGCGGGAGCGGTAGATACGCAGTATTTT. This codes for CASSLRLAGAVDTQYF.

This sequence joins TRBV5-4 and TRBJ1-1; possibly TRBD1 for D (5 bases). Germline CDR1 reads SGHNT; CDR2 reads YYREEE (reference sequence). CDR3 length equals 15 residues. Trimming took 3 bases from V and 2 from J, leaving 14 bases between them. The DNA of the CDR3 is TGTGCCAGCAGCTCATACGGGACTTATAACACTGAAGCTTTCTTT. It encodes CASSSYGTYNTEAFF.

The V gene is TRBV5-1, the J gene TRBJ2-5, with 9 bases fitting TRBD2. The germline V gene has CDR1 SGHRS and CDR2 YFSETQ. This CDR3 has 14 residues. V shed 2 bases and J 6 bases; nucleotides not matched to a gene: 5. The CDR3 nucleotides are TGCGCCAGCAGCTTAGTAGCGGGAGATAAGACCCAGTACTTC. Translating it yields CASSLVAGDKTQYF.

The chain uses TRBV4-1 and TRBJ1-1, with unresolved D. The CDR3 covers 15 residues. The V and J ends lost 1 base and 1 base respectively, with 10 bases between them. Germline CDR1 MGHRA, CDR2 YSYEKL. The CDR3, as DNA: TGCGCCAGCAGCCAAGTGGCACAGAAGAACACTGAAGCTTTCTTT. It yields the protein CASSQVAQKNTEAFF.

This sequence joins TRBV6-5 and TRBJ2-6; TRBD2 is a possible D gene (5 bases). Germline V CDR1 and CDR2: MNHEY, SVGAGI. The CDR3 has 16 residues. Trimming took 4 bases from V and 3 from J, leaving 13 bases between them. CDR3 protein: CASSSIWAGGANVLTF. The CDR3 DNA reads as TGTGCCAGCAGTTCTATCTGGGCGGGTGGGGCCAACGTCCTGACTTTC.

The gene calls are TRBV29-1 and TRBJ2-5; TRBD1 matches at 9 bases. Germline-derived CDR1 and CDR2 are SQVTM and ANQGSEA. Trimming removed 5 bases from V and 6 bases from J; junction bases left unmatched: 7. The CDR3 runs 13 residues. This chain's CDR3 is CSVRSGTGQTQYF. CDR3 sequence (DNA): TGCAGCGTTAGAAGTGGGACAGGGCAGACCCAGTACTTC.

The chain joins TRBV5-4 to TRBJ1-4; D is possibly TRBD1 (5 bases). V lost 3 bases and J lost 14, with 23 bases in between. Germline assignment: CDR1 SGHNT and CDR2 YYREEE (reference sequence). This CDR3 has 15 residues. The CDR3 loop is CASSSYDSFNEGLFF. The DNA of the CDR3 is TGTGCCAGCAGCTCCTACGACAGCTTTAATGAAGGGCTGTTTTTT.